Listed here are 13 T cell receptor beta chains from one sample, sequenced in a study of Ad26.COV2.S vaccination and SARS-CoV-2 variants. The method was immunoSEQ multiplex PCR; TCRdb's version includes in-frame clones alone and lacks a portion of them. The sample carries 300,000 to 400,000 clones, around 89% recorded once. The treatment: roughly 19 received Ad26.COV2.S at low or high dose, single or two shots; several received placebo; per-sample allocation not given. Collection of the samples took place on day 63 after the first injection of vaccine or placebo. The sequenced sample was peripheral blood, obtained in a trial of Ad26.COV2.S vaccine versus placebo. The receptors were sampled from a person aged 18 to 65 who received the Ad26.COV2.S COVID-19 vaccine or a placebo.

Here the CDR3 reads CASSFRGAERGYTF. CDR3 bases: TGTGCCAGCAGCTTCCGAGGGGCTGAGCGTGGCTACACCTTC. The rearrangement links TRBV7-2 to TRBJ1-2, with D possibly TRBD1 on 5 matching bases. Per the germline V gene, CDR1 is SGHTA and CDR2 is FQGNSA. V lost 3 bases, J lost 7 bases, and 15 bases lay in between. The CDR3 sequence is 14 residues long.

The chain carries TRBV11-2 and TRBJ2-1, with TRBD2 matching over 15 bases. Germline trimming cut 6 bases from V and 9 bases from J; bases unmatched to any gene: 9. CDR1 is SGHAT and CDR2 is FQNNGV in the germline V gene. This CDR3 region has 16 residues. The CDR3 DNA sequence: TGTGCCAGCAGGCCCGGACTAGCGGGGGGGGGCGGTGAGCAGTTCTTC. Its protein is CASRPGLAGGGGEQFF.

CDR3: CASSATIAGSNTGELFF. The CDR3 DNA sequence: TGTGCCAGCAGCGCGACCATAGCGGGGTCGAACACCGGGGAGCTGTTTTTT. The chain combines TRBV2 with TRBJ2-2, with 8 bases that match TRBD2. The trim removed 6 bases at V and 0 bases at J, leaving 9 bases unmatched. Germline CDR1 reads SNHLY; CDR2 reads FYNNEI. The length of the CDR3 is 17 residues.

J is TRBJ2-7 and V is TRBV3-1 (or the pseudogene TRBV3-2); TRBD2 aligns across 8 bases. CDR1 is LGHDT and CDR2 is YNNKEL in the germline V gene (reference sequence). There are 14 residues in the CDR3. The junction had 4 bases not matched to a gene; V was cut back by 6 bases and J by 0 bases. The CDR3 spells CASRKSGGSYEQYF. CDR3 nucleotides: TGTGCCAGCAGGAAAAGCGGGGGCTCCTACGAGCAGTACTTC.

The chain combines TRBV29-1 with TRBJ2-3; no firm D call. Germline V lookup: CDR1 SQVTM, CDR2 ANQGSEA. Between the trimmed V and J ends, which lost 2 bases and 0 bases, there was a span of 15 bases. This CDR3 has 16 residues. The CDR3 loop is CSVEKNTASSTDTQYF. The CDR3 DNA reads TGCAGCGTTGAAAAAAATACGGCCTCTAGCACAGATACGCAGTATTTT.

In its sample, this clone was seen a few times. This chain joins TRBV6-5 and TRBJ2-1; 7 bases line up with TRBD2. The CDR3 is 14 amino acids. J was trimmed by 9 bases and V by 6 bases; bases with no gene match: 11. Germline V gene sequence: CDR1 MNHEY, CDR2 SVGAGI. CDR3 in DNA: TGTGCCAGCAGGCCAAGTCAAGGACTAGGTGAGCAGTTCTTC. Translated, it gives CASRPSQGLGEQFF.

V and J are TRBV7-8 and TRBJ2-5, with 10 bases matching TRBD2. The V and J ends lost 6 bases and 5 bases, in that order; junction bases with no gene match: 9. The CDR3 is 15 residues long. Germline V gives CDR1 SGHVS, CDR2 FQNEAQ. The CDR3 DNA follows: TGTGCCAGCAGTTCTAGCGGGAGCGGTGCGGAGACCCAGTACTTC. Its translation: CASSSSGSGAETQYF.

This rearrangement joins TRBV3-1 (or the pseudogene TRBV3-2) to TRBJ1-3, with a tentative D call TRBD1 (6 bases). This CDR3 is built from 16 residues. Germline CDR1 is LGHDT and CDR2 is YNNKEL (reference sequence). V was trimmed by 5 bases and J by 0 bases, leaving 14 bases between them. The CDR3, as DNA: TGTGCCAGCAGCAAATCAGGGGACCTCTCTGGAAACACCATATATTTT. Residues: CASSKSGDLSGNTIYF.

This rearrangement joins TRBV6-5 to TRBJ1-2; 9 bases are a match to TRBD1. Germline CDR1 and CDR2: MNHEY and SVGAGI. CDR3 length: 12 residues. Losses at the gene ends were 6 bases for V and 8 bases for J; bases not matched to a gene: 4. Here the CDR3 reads CASSTGGAGYTF. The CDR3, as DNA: TGTGCCAGCAGCACAGGGGGCGCAGGCTACACCTTC.

This CDR3 is CSGYRDGEAFF. Written as DNA, the CDR3 is TGCAGCGGATACCGGGACGGTGAAGCTTTCTTT. The gene calls are TRBV29-1 and TRBJ1-1, with TRBD1 as a possible D gene (5 bases). Trimming left V 7 bases short and J 7 bases short, with 13 bases between. CDR1 and CDR2 from the germline V gene are SQVTM and ANQGSEA. This CDR3 spans 11 amino acids.

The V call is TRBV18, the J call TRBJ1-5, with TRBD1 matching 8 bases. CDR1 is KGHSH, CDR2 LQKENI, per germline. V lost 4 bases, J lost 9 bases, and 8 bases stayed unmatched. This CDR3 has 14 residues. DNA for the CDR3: TGTGCCAGCTCACTGACAGGGGCCGCTGGGCCCCAGCATTTT. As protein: CASSLTGAAGPQHF.

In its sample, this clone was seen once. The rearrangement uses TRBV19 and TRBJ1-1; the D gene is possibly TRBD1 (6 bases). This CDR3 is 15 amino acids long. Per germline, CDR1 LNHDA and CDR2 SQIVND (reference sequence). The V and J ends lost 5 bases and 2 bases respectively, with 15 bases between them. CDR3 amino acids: CASSQATTGNTEAFF. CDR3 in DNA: TGTGCCAGTAGTCAGGCAACGACAGGAAACACTGAAGCTTTCTTT. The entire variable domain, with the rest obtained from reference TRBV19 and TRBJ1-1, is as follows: DGGITQSPKYLFRKEGQNVTLSCEQNLNHDAMYWYRQDPGQGLRLIYYSQIVNDFQKGDIAEGYSVSREKKESFPLTVTSAQKNPTAFYLCASSQATTGNTEAFFGQGTRLTVV.

As DNA, the CDR3 is TGCGCCAGCAGCCGGTGGGCCGGGGACACTGAAGCTTTCTTT. It translates to CASSRWAGDTEAFF. The V and J genes are TRBV5-1 and TRBJ1-1; D not certain. V lost 4 bases and J lost 3, with 13 bases in between. The CDR3 covers 14 residues. CDR1 and CDR2 (germline): SGHRS, YFSETQ.